What follows are 7 T cell receptor beta chains derived from one specimen sequenced in a study of cytomegalovirus exposure and HLA in healthy donors. A multiplex PCR was run with 60 Vbeta primers and 13 Jbeta primers. The repertoire was sequenced with immunoSEQ multiplex PCR; TCRdb's copy has only in-frame clones and lacks some. The sample consists of 35,000 to 50,000 clones, roughly 60% of them appearing once. The sample consisted of PBMCs. The source of these receptors is a human donor in good health.

This clone was recorded only once. The rearrangement joins TRBV25-1 to TRBJ2-3; D possibly corresponds to TRBD1 (5 bases). Germline assignment: CDR1 MGHDK and CDR2 SYGVNS. CDR3 length equals 15 residues. Trimming took off 4 bases at V and 2 bases at J, with 13 bases between the two ends. The CDR3, as DNA: TGTGCCAGCAGTGCGAGGACATCGTACACAGATACGCAGTATTTT. It yields the protein CASSARTSYTDTQYF.

The rearrangement uses TRBV30 and TRBJ1-6, with TRBD1 matching over 7 bases. CDR1 and CDR2 from the germline V gene are GTSNPN and SVGIG (reference sequence). V was clipped by 0 bases and J by 7 bases; unmatched bases: 9. The CDR3 is 16 residues long. CDR3: CAWSVSVRGFNSPLHF. In DNA, the CDR3 is TGTGCCTGGAGTGTGTCCGTCAGGGGGTTCAATTCACCCCTCCACTTT.

This rearrangement joins TRBV11-2 to TRBJ1-2; no clear D. The CDR3 has 12 residues. The germline V gene encodes CDR1 SGHAT and CDR2 FQNNGV. V lost 4 bases and J 5 bases, leaving 8 bases between the germline ends. The CDR3 protein is CASSSTVYGYTF. The CDR3, as DNA: TGTGCCAGCAGCTCCACGGTTTATGGCTACACCTTC.

V usage is TRBV10-1 and J usage is TRBJ1-1; weak D call: TRBD1 (5 bases). The CDR3 covers 13 residues. Trimming stripped 5 bases from V and 3 bases from J, with 10 bases between. Germline values: CDR1 WNHNN, CDR2 SYGVQD (reference sequence). The DNA for the CDR3 is TGCGCCAGCAGTTTGGGGCTGGACACTGAAGCTTTCTTT. This gives the protein CASSLGLDTEAFF.

This rearrangement joins TRBV5-1 to TRBJ2-7, with TRBD2 matching 8 bases. The CDR3 sequence is 17 residues long. Per the germline V gene, CDR1 is SGHRS and CDR2 is YFSETQ. J gave up 5 bases and V 3 bases, and 16 bases lay outside the gene matches. CDR3 bases: TGCGCCAGCAGCTGGGCTCCGGCAGGCGCGGGGGGCCACGAGCAGTACTTC. Its protein product is CASSWAPAGAGGHEQYF.

This chain connects TRBV5-1 to TRBJ2-5; D possibly corresponds to TRBD1 (9 bases). From germline, CDR1 is SGHRS and CDR2 YFSETQ. This CDR3 has 16 residues. V shed 4 bases and J shed 2 bases, with 18 bases lying between them. The CDR3 DNA follows: TGCGCCAGCAGCCGCCGGGGGGGACAGGGTCAAGAGACCCAGTACTTC. Its protein is CASSRRGGQGQETQYF.

This clone was observed a handful of times. The chain joins TRBV28 to TRBJ1-5; D ambiguous. Germline V gene data show CDR1 as MDHEN and CDR2 as SYDVKM. Trimming removed 5 bases from V and 6 bases from J, with 8 bases in between. CDR3 length: 12 amino acids. The DNA for the CDR3 is TGTGCCAGCAGTGAAGCGGGTCAGCCCCAGCATTTT. It translates to CASSEAGQPQHF.